Described below is a single TCR beta chain sequence and its context. The antigen is unknown. The junction had 12 bases not matched to a gene; V was cut back by 9 bases and J by 6 bases. The CDR3 loop spans 15 amino acids. The germline gives CDR1 SNHLY, CDR2 FYNNEI. This specimen comes from a study of cytomegalovirus exposure and HLA in healthy donors. Study-wide context: A later analysis reported the same platform for the 110 or so validation repertoires and the roughly 630 first-cohort repertoires. Notes on the study in general: The classifier was said to identify cytomegalovirus status with high specificity and sensitivity.

Clones were read by immunoSEQ multiplex PCR, and TCRdb kept only the in-frame ones, dropping some. This table has 200,000 to 250,000 clones, 70% to 90% appearing once. The receptor was derived from a woman between 18 and 29 years old in good health and CMV-seronegative. The J gene is TRBJ2-2, the V gene TRBV2, with 8 bases that match TRBD2. Sequencing was performed on PBMCs. CDR3 DNA: TGTGCCAGTGGGCGGAGCGGGAGCAGGGCCGGGGAGCTGTTTTTT. This encodes CASGRSGSRAGELFF.